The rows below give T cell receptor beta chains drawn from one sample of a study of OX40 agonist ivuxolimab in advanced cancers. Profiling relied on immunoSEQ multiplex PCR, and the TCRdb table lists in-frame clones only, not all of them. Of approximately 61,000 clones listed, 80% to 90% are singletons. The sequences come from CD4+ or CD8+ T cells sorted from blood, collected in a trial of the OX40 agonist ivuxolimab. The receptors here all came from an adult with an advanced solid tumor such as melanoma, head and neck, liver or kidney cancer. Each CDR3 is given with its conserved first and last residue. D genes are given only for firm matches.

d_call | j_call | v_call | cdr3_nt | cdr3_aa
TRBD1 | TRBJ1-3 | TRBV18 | TGTGCCAGCTCACCCGAGGGACAGGGGTTATACTCTGGAAACACCATATATTTT | CASSPEGQGLYSGNTIYF
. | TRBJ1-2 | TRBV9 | TGTGCCAGCAGCGCCCAGCAGGCCTATGGCTACACCTTC | CASSAQQAYGYTF
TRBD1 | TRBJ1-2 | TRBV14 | TGTGCCAGCAGCCTGACCTTTGGGACAGGGAACTATGGCTACACCTTC | CASSLTFGTGNYGYTF
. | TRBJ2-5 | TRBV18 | TGTGCCAGCTCACCAAGTTGGGGGTGGCAAGAGACCCAGTACTTC | CASSPSWGWQETQYF
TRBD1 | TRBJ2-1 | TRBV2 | TGTGCCAGCAGTCGGGACAGACCAGGATACAATGAGCAGTTCTTC | CASSRDRPGYNEQFF
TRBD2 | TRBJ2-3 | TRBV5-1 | TGCGCCAGCAGCTTGGGCGATACTAGCGGGAGCACAGATACGCAGTATTTT | CASSLGDTSGSTDTQYF
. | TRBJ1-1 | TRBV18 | TGTGCCAGCTCACCCGACAGGACTGATGCTTTCTTT | CASSPDRTDAFF
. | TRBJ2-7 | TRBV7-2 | TGTGCCAGCAGCTTTGAACCCTTCACCTACGAGCAGTACTTC | CASSFEPFTYEQYF
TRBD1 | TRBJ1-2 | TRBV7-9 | TGTGCCAGCACCCTATTGGACAGGGGGACGGTTCGTAGGGGCTACACCTTC | CASTLLDRGTVRRGYTF
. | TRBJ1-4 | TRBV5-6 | TGTGCCAGCAGCTTGGAATCAGGGACTAATGAAAAACTGTTTTTT | CASSLESGTNEKLFF
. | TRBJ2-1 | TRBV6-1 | TGTGCCAGCAGTCAAATCAGTCTCGCGCTTGCGCAGTTCTTC | CASSQISLALAQFF
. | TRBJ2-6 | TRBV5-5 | TGTGCCAGCAGTTTTTACTTTCTGGGGGCGCCTGGGGCCAACGTCCTGACTTTC | CASSFYFLGAPGANVLTF
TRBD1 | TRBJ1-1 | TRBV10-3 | TGTGCCATCAGTGGCAGGGGGCTAGGGACTGAAGCTTTCTTT | CAISGRGLGTEAFF
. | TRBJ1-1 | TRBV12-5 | TGTGCTAGTGGTTTGGCCCCAACCCCCCCGCAGGGGCACACTGAAGCTTTCTTT | CASGLAPTPPQGHTEAFF
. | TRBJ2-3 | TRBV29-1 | TGCAGCGTTGGACAGAGCACAGATACGCAGTATTTT | CSVGQSTDTQYF
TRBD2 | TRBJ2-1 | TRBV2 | TGTGCCAGCAGTGAGACTAGCTCGGCCTACAATGAGCAGTTCTTC | CASSETSSAYNEQFF
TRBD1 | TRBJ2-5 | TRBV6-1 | TGTGCCAGCAGTGCAGGACAGGGGGGAGAGACCCAGTACTTC | CASSAGQGGETQYF
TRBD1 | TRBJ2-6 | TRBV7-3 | TGTGCCAGCAGCCTACAGGGGGTTGGGGCCAACGTCCTGACTTTC | CASSLQGVGANVLTF
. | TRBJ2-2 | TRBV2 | TGTGCCAGCACATACGCCGGGGAGCTGTTTTTT | CASTYAGELFF
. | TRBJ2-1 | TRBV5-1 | TGCGCCAGTAGGGATGGACGAGAGCAGTTCTTC | CASRDGREQFF
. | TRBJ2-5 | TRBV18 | TGTGCCAGCTCACCGTACTCCCTCGGGACGTTTACTAAAGAGACCCAGTACTTC | CASSPYSLGTFTKETQYF
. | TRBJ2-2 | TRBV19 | TGTGCCAGTAGTATTCCGGGGACCGCCGGGGAGCTGTTTTTT | CASSIPGTAGELFF
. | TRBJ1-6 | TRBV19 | TGTGCCAGTACCACGACGGGGAATTCACCCCTCCACTTT | CASTTTGNSPLHF
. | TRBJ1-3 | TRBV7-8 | TGTGCCAGCAGGCCACAGGGTGAAGGAAACACCATATATTTT | CASRPQGEGNTIYF
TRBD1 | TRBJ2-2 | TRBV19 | TGTGCCAGTAGTATCCGGGACAGACCCACCGGGGAGCTGTTTTTT | CASSIRDRPTGELFF
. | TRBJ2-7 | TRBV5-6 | TGTGCCAGCAGCTGGGGGCTTGGCGGGAGTTCCTCCTACGAGCAGTACTTC | CASSWGLGGSSSYEQYF
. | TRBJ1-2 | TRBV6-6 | TGTGCCAGCAGTTACTCGGGACTGAGCTATGGCTACACCTTC | CASSYSGLSYGYTF
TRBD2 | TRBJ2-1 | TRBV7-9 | TGTGCCAGCAGCTTACGACTAGCGGACAATGAGCAGTTCTTC | CASSLRLADNEQFF